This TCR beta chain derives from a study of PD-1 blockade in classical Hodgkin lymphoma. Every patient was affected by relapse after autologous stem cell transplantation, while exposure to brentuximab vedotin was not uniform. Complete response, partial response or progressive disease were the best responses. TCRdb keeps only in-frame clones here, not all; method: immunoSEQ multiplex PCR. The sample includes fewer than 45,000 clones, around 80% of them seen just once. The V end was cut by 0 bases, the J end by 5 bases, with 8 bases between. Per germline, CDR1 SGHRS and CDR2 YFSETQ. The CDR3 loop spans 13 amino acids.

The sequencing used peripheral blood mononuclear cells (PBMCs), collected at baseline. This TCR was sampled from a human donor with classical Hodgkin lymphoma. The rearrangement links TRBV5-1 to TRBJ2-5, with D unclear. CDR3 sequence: CASSLEVLETQYF. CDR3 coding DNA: TGCGCCAGCAGCTTGGAGGTTTTGGAGACCCAGTACTTC.